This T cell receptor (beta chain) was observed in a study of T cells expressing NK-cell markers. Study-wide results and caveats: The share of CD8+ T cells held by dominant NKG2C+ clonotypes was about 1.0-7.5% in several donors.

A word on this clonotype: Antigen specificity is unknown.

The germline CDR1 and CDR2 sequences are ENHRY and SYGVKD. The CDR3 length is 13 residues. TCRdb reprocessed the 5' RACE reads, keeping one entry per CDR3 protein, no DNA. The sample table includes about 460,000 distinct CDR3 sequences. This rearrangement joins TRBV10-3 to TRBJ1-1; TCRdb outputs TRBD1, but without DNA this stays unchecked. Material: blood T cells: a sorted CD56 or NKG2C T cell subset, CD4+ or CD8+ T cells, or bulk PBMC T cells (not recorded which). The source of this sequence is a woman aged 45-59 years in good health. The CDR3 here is CAISQGLNTEAFF.